This section outlines one T cell receptor beta chain sequence together with its context. This specimen belongs to a study of blood T cell repertoires in COVID-19. Study overall: Material from acute and convalescent COVID-19 was sourced from the United States, Italy and Spain.

Looked up from germline, CDR1 is MNHEY and CDR2 is SVGEGT. V was pared by 5 bases and J by 3 bases, with 13 bases of the junction left unmatched. CDR3 length: 17 amino acids. Some clones are missing from TCRdb's copy, which holds only in-frame ones; the method was immunoSEQ multiplex PCR. The sample yields roughly 250,000 clones, about 88% seen once. The rearrangement joins TRBV6-2 or TRBV6-3 to TRBJ2-7, with 10 positions matching TRBD2. This sequence originates from a woman in her forties or fifties who had recovered from COVID-19. The sequenced sample consisted of PBMCs or T cells enriched from blood (not recorded which). CDR3 sequence: CASSSPGTSANYYEQYF. CDR3 nucleotide sequence: TGTGCCAGCAGTAGCCCTGGGACTAGCGCCAATTACTACGAGCAGTACTTC.